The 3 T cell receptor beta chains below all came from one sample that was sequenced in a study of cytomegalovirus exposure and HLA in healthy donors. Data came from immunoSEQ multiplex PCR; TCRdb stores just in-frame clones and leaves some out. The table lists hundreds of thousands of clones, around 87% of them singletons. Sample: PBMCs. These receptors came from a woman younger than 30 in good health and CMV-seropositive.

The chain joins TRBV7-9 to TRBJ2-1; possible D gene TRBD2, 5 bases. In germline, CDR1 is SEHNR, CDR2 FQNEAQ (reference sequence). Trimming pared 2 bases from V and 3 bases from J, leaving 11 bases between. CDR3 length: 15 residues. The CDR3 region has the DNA TGTGCCAGCAGCTTAAACGTACGGGACTACAATGAGCAGTTCTTC. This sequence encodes CASSLNVRDYNEQFF. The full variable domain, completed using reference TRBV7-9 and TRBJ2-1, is DTGVSQNPRHKITKRGQNVTFRCDPISEHNRLYWYRQTLGQGPEFLTYFQNEAQLEKSRLLSDRFSAERPKGSFSTLEIQRTEQGDSAMYLCASSLNVRDYNEQFFGPGTRLTVL.

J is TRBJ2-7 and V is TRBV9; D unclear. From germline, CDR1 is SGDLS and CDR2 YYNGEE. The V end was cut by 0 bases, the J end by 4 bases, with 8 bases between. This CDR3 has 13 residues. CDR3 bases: TGTGCCAGCAGCGTAGGTCTCGGGTACGAGCAGTACTTC. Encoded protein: CASSVGLGYEQYF.

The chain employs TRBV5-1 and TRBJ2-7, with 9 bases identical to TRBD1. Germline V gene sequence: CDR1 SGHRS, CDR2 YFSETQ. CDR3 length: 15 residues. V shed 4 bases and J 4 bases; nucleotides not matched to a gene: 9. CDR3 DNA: TGCGCCAGCAGCAGGGACAGGGTGGAGTATTACGAGCAGTACTTC. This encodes CASSRDRVEYYEQYF.